This is a list of T cell receptor beta chains from one sample in a study of blood T cell repertoires in COVID-19. The protocol was immunoSEQ multiplex PCR, while the TCRdb copy is restricted to in-frame clones and leaves out a portion. The sample shows roughly 280,000 clones, about 87% of them seen only once. The sequencing sample was made of PBMCs or T cells enriched from blood (not recorded which). These TCRs come from a woman in her 30s with acute COVID-19. CDR3s include the opening cysteine and the closing phenylalanine or tryptophan.

TRBJ2-7	TRBV19	CASSEGGYEQYF
TRBJ2-2	TRBV27	CASSSSGVNTGELFF
TRBJ2-1	TRBV6-1	CASSEEVGGPHEQFF
TRBJ1-4	TRBV28	CASSVQGAPPTNEKLFF
TRBJ1-3	TRBV28	CASNTGYGNTIYF
TRBJ1-5	TRBV27	CDLTGGEKSNQPQHF
TRBJ2-3	TRBV9	CASSVGTADTQYF
TRBJ2-3	TRBV24-1	CATGRGGPPDGDTQYF
TRBJ2-2	TRBV2	CASSGDTGELFF
TRBJ1-1	TRBV5-1	CASSLWGGAGPTEAFF
TRBJ1-4	TRBV5-4	CASSLAQGAANEKLFF
TRBJ2-3	TRBV18	CASSPRLAGDTQYF